These 27 T cell receptor beta chains were all obtained from the same sample, sequenced in a study of T cell responses to AZD1222 COVID-19 vaccine. TCRdb's copy holds only in-frame clones and misses some; the assay was immunoSEQ multiplex PCR. The sample has around 120,000 clones, about 88% seen once. The sequenced sample was peripheral blood, obtained on day 0 of MenACWY control vaccination. All receptors come from an adult in good health.

CDR3 bases: TGTGCCAGCGTTCGGGTTAGCAATCAGCCCCAGCATTTT. Translation gives CASVRVSNQPQHF. This sequence joins TRBV2 and TRBJ1-5; D unresolved. V lost 8 bases, J lost 0 bases, and 8 bases lay in between. Germline V CDR1 and CDR2: SNHLY, FYNNEI. This CDR3 contains 13 residues.

This chain uses TRBV5-4 with TRBJ2-1; 7 positions agree with TRBD2. The V segment lost 4 bases and the J segment 2 bases; nucleotides outside the gene matches: 6. This CDR3 has 15 residues. Germline CDR1 and CDR2: SGHNT and YYREEE (reference sequence). The CDR3, as DNA: TGTGCCAGCAGCCAATCTAGCGGCCCCTACAATGAGCAGTTCTTC. This sequence encodes CASSQSSGPYNEQFF.

The V and J genes are TRBV6-1 and TRBJ1-2, with D possibly being TRBD1 (5 bases). V shed 2 bases and J shed 4 bases, with 26 bases lying between them. This CDR3 has 19 residues. The germline gives CDR1 MNHNS, CDR2 SASEGT. CDR3 DNA sequence: TGTGCCAGCAGTGAATTTGGGCGCACAGGCCTCTCTACTTTCTATGGCTACACCTTC. Its protein is CASSEFGRTGLSTFYGYTF.

This chain links TRBV15 with TRBJ1-2; a possible D gene is TRBD1 (6 bases). V lost 2 bases, J lost 7 bases, and 17 bases lay in between. CDR3 length equals 15 residues. Germline CDR1 reads LNHNV; CDR2 reads YYDKDF (reference sequence). The chain's CDR3 is CATSRNYRDFGGYTF. In nucleotides, the CDR3 is TGTGCCACCAGCAGAAACTACAGGGATTTCGGTGGCTACACCTTC.

This clone has a handful of counts. The chain carries TRBV23-1 and TRBJ2-7; tentative D call: TRBD1 (5 bases). TRBV23-1 is classed as an ORF, of uncertain function. V lost 7 bases and J 8 bases, leaving 21 bases between the germline ends. The CDR3 loop spans 14 amino acids. CDR3 protein: CASTQPGQKIQQYF. The CDR3 nucleotides read TGCGCCAGCACCCAACCCGGACAAAAGATACAGCAGTACTTC.

The J gene is TRBJ1-1, the V gene TRBV15; 9 bases fit TRBD1. The CDR3 contains 15 residues. The germline V gene encodes CDR1 LNHNV and CDR2 YYDKDF (reference sequence). Losses at the gene ends were 3 bases for V and 4 bases for J; bases not matched to a gene: 6. The CDR3 sequence: CATSRDRGGGTEAFF. In DNA form, the CDR3 reads TGTGCCACCAGCAGGGACAGGGGCGGAGGCACTGAAGCTTTCTTT.

This chain uses TRBV10-3 with TRBJ2-2; 11 bases map to TRBD2. CDR3 size: 15 residues. CDR1 is ENHRY and CDR2 is SYGVKD in the germline V gene. The V gene end was trimmed by 3 bases and the J gene end by 9 bases; junction bases not matched to a gene: 6. The CDR3 DNA reads as TGTGCCATCAGTGATTTGGCTAGCGGGAGGAGGGAGCTGTTTTTT. It yields the protein CAISDLASGRRELFF.

The chain employs TRBV6-1 and TRBJ2-7, with 12 bases fitting TRBD2. Germline loops: CDR1 MNHNS, CDR2 SASEGT. Losses at the gene ends were 7 bases for V and 5 bases for J; bases not matched to a gene: 24. The CDR3 runs 20 residues. The CDR3: CASTEVWGLRLAGDLHEQYF. CDR3 bases: TGTGCCAGCACTGAGGTGTGGGGGTTGCGACTAGCGGGAGATCTCCACGAGCAGTACTTC.

The gene calls are TRBV30 and TRBJ1-6; D gene unclear. The CDR3 consists of 13 residues. Trimming took off 2 bases at V and 10 bases at J, with 12 bases between the two ends. Germline V lookup: CDR1 GTSNPN, CDR2 SVGIG (reference sequence). As DNA, the CDR3 is TGTGCCTGGAGTAGGCTTCCCTACTCACCCCTCCACTTT. This encodes CAWSRLPYSPLHF.

The CDR3 spells CASSRDYYGVYEQYF. CDR3 nucleotides: TGTGCCAGCAGTCGGGACTATTATGGGGTCTACGAGCAGTACTTC. The gene calls are TRBV6-5 and TRBJ2-7; 7 nucleotides line up with TRBD2. Losses at the gene ends were 5 bases for V and 3 bases for J; bases not matched to a gene: 10. The CDR3 has 15 amino acids. Germline-derived CDR1 and CDR2 are MNHEY and SVGAGI.

The J gene is TRBJ1-2, the V gene TRBV6-6; D may be TRBD1 (6 bases). The germline gives CDR1 MNHNY, CDR2 SVGAGI (reference sequence). This CDR3 has 14 amino acids. Trimming took off 6 bases at V and 8 bases at J, with 19 bases between the two ends. The CDR3 nucleotides read TGTGCCAGCAGCTACGATTGGGGGCTCAACGGCTACACCTTC. The encoded protein is CASSYDWGLNGYTF.

Of note for this clone: An end of the junction does not agree with germline; a read error may underlie this. This chain joins TRBV11-3 and TRBJ2-5; 10 nucleotides match TRBD2. Germline assignment: CDR1 SGHNT and CDR2 YENEEA. The CDR3 has 12 residues. The CDR3 DNA reads as TGTGCCAGCAGGGGGACTAGCGAGACCCAGCACTTC. Amino acid sequence: CASRGTSETQHF.

The CDR3 bases are TGTGCCAGTAAAAGCCTTGGGGCCGCCGGGGAGCTGTTTTTT. Protein sequence: CASKSLGAAGELFF. J is TRBJ2-2 and V is TRBV19, with D possibly matching TRBD1 (5 bases). Germline V gene sequence: CDR1 LNHDA, CDR2 SQIVND (reference sequence). Trimming left V 7 bases short and J 6 bases short, with 15 bases between. The CDR3 consists of 14 residues.

The CDR3 sequence: CASSQTRKGEQFF. CDR3 coding DNA: TGTGCCAGCAGCCAAACCAGGAAAGGTGAGCAGTTCTTC. This rearrangement joins TRBV3-1 (or the pseudogene TRBV3-2) to TRBJ2-1; D call uncertain. Trimming shortened V by 2 bases and J by 9 bases, and 11 bases separated the two germline ends. Germline CDR1 and CDR2: LGHDT and YNNKEL (reference sequence). This CDR3 has 13 residues.

The chain uses TRBV15 and TRBJ2-5; weak D call: TRBD1 (5 bases). Per the germline V gene, CDR1 is LNHNV and CDR2 is YYDKDF (reference sequence). V was clipped by 5 bases and J by 1 base, with 14 bases between them. This CDR3 spans 15 amino acids. The CDR3 DNA sequence: TGTGCCACCAGCGAAACCCTAGGGGTCCAAGAGACCCAGTACTTC. Its protein product is CATSETLGVQETQYF. Full variable domain (remainder filled in from reference TRBV15 and TRBJ2-5): DAMVIQNPRYQVTQFGKPVTLSCSQTLNHNVMYWYQQKSSQAPKLLFHYYDKDFNNEADTPDNFQSRRPNTSFCFLDIRSPGLGDTAMYLCATSETLGVQETQYFGPGTRLLVL.

A single count supports this clone. The chain has TRBV12-3 or TRBV12-4 and TRBJ1-5; D uncertain. CDR3 length: 13 amino acids. Trimming removed 5 bases at V and 5 bases at J, with 10 bases between. The chain's CDR3 is CASSQTRDQPQHF. CDR3 DNA: TGTGCCAGCAGTCAGACGCGGGATCAGCCCCAGCATTTT.

This clone was counted a few times. Written as DNA, the CDR3 is TGTGCCAGCTCTAGCGGTTCTGGGGCCAACGTCCTGACTTTC. It codes for CASSSGSGANVLTF. V gene TRBV6-4 combines with J gene TRBJ2-6; 7 nucleotides agree with TRBD2. CDR1 MRHNA and CDR2 SNTAGT come from the germline V gene. The J segment lost 1 base and the V segment lost 8 bases, leaving 2 bases of the junction unmatched. The CDR3 is 14 residues long.

The V and J genes are TRBV6-6 and TRBJ1-3, with no clear D. V lost 5 bases to trimming and J lost 3 bases, with 20 bases between them. Per germline, CDR1 MNHNY and CDR2 SVGAGI (reference sequence). The CDR3 spans 17 residues. CDR3 bases: TGTGCCAGCAGTCTCCATGAGGAGGGCCCGTTTGGAAACACCATATATTTT. Translation: CASSLHEEGPFGNTIYF.

This sequence joins TRBV29-1 and TRBJ1-2; D gene unclear. Looked up from germline, CDR1 is SQVTM and CDR2 is ANQGSEA. This CDR3 has 13 residues. Deletions cut 4 bases from V and 5 bases from J, with 14 bases between. CDR3 sequence (DNA): TGCAGCGTTGTTGAAAGCGCAAGATATGGCTACACCTTC. This gives the protein CSVVESARYGYTF. The whole variable domain, remainder taken from reference TRBV29-1 and TRBJ1-2, is SAVISQKPSRDICQRGTSLTIQCQVDSQVTMMFWYRQQPGQSLTLIATANQGSEATYESGFVIDKFPISRPNLTFSTLTVSNMSPEDSSIYLCSVVESARYGYTFGSGTRLTVV.

The V gene is TRBV5-6, the J gene TRBJ2-3; a weak D match, TRBD1 (6 bases). The CDR3 runs to 15 residues. V shed 4 bases and J shed 3 bases, with 15 bases lying between them. Germline CDR1 SGHDT, CDR2 YYEEEE. Here the CDR3 reads CASSNDLRGTDTQYF. DNA for the CDR3: TGTGCCAGCAGCAACGACTTGAGGGGGACAGATACGCAGTATTTT. The entire variable domain, with the rest obtained from reference TRBV5-6 and TRBJ2-3, is as follows: DAGVTQSPTHLIKTRGQQVTLRCSPKSGHDTVSWYQQALGQGPQFIFQYYEEEERQRGNFPDRFSGHQFPNYSSELNVNALLLGDSALYLCASSNDLRGTDTQYFGPGTRLTVL.

CDR3 protein: CASSRQGVGTDTQYF. Here the CDR3 DNA reads TGTGCCAGCAGCCGCCAGGGGGTGGGCACAGATACGCAGTATTTT. The chain couples TRBV7-2 to TRBJ2-3; TRBD1 matches 7 bases. Trimming took 5 bases from V and 1 from J; bases not matched to a gene: 6. Looked up from germline, CDR1 is SGHTA and CDR2 is FQGNSA. The CDR3 has 15 amino acids.

The V call is TRBV11-2, the J call TRBJ2-1; TRBD1 matches at 7 bases. Trimming removed 2 bases from V and 7 bases from J; junction bases left unmatched: 5. Germline CDR1 is SGHAT and CDR2 is FQNNGV. The CDR3 length is 14 residues. CDR3 DNA sequence: TGTGCCAGCAGCTTATCGCGACAGGGTAATGAGCAGTTCTTC. Translating it yields CASSLSRQGNEQFF. Filled out from reference TRBV11-2 and TRBJ2-1, the complete variable domain reads EAGVAQSPRYKIIEKRQSVAFWCNPISGHATLYWYQQILGQGPKLLIQFQNNGVVDDSQLPKDRFSAERLKGVDSTLKIQPAKLEDSAVYLCASSLSRQGNEQFFGPGTRLTVL.

The chain employs TRBV10-2 and TRBJ2-1; maybe TRBD1 (5 bases). Trimming stripped 8 bases from V and 4 bases from J, with 15 bases between. CDR3 length equals 14 residues. Germline assignment: CDR1 WSHSY and CDR2 SAAADI. The CDR3 reads CASSARTHYNEQFF. CDR3 DNA: TGCGCCAGCTCCGCCCGGACACATTACAATGAGCAGTTCTTC.

Note on this clone: Different DNA sequences within this sample yield the same CDR3. V usage is TRBV5-1 and J usage is TRBJ2-7; 13 bases are a match to TRBD2. The CDR3 contains 15 residues. V shed 3 bases and J 4 bases; nucleotides not matched to a gene: 4. Germline V CDR1 and CDR2: SGHRS, YFSETQ. The CDR3 sequence: CASSSGLAGPYEQYF. The CDR3 DNA is TGCGCCAGCAGCTCGGGACTAGCGGGACCTTACGAGCAGTACTTC. Together with reference TRBV5-1 and TRBJ2-7, the CDR3 gives the full variable domain: KAGVTQTPRYLIKTRGQQVTLSCSPISGHRSVSWYQQTPGQGLQFLFEYFSETQRNKGNFPGRFSGRQFSNSRSEMNVSTLELGDSALYLCASSSGLAGPYEQYFGPGTRLTVT.

This CDR3 is CASSVRQGITDTQYF. The CDR3 nucleotides read TGTGCCAGCAGTGTCCGACAGGGGATCACAGATACGCAGTATTTT. This chain joins TRBV25-1 and TRBJ2-3, with 8 nucleotides matching TRBD1. Germline V gene data show CDR1 as MGHDK and CDR2 as SYGVNS. The CDR3 contains 15 residues. The trim removed 4 bases at V and 2 bases at J, leaving 5 bases unmatched.

This clone was detected only once. The rearrangement joins TRBV10-1 to TRBJ2-7; 11 positions agree with TRBD1. This CDR3 spans 16 amino acids. Germline loops: CDR1 WNHNN, CDR2 SYGVQD (reference sequence). V trimming: 2 bases; J trimming: 0 bases; junction bases outside the gene matches: 3. In DNA form, the CDR3 reads TGCGCCAGCAGTGAGAGGGACAGGGGGGCCTCCTACGAGCAGTACTTC. This encodes CASSERDRGASYEQYF.

The chain recombines TRBV11-2 with TRBJ2-7; 8 nucleotides align to TRBD1. V lost 5 bases to trimming and J lost 1 base; unmatched junction nucleotides: 4. This CDR3 region has 14 residues. Germline CDR1 SGHAT, CDR2 FQNNGV. CDR3 loop: CASSTTGGSYEQYF. The CDR3 DNA sequence: TGTGCCAGCAGCACTACAGGGGGGTCCTACGAGCAGTACTTC.